These 32 T cell receptor beta chains were all obtained from the same sample, sequenced in a study of CD8 T cells in Susac syndrome. Random hexamers were used to reverse transcribe about 0.5 to 1 ug of RNA. TCRdb used MiXCR to reprocess the immunoSEQ multiplex PCR reads, holding one entry per CDR3 protein. The table lists about 200,000 distinct CDR3 sequences, roughly 95% of them singletons. The sample taken for sequencing was CD4+ T cells from PBMCs. These receptors came from a human donor in good health.

The chain couples TRBV7-3 to TRBJ2-3, with D perhaps being TRBD1 or TRBD2 (6 bases each). The CDR3 contains 18 residues. Trimming took off 4 bases at V and 0 bases at J, with 20 bases between the two ends. Germline V gene lookup returns CDR1 SGHTA and CDR2 FQGTGA. The CDR3 reads CASSYHLGGGSSTDTQYF. The DNA of the CDR3 is TGTGCCAGCAGCTACCACCTCGGGGGCGGCTCCAGCACAGATACGCAGTATTTT.

This chain uses TRBV5-1 with TRBJ2-7; D remains unclear. V lost 0 bases, J lost 5 bases, and 12 bases lay in between. CDR1 is SGHRS and CDR2 is YFSETQ in the germline V gene. The CDR3 loop spans 14 amino acids. The CDR3 sequence is CASSLGQPGDEQYF. CDR3 coding DNA: TGCGCCAGCAGCTTGGGGCAGCCTGGGGACGAGCAGTACTTC.

CDR3 in amino acids: CSVEHGSYGYTF. DNA for the CDR3: TGCAGCGTTGAACACGGTAGTTATGGCTACACCTTC. The V gene is TRBV29-1, the J gene TRBJ1-2; D is unresolved. Trimming cost V 2 bases and J 5 bases, with 9 bases left between them. The CDR3 has 12 residues. From germline, CDR1 is SQVTM and CDR2 ANQGSEA.

J is TRBJ1-1 and V is TRBV4-1; D is unclear. V lost 0 bases, J lost 0 bases, and 17 bases lay in between. This CDR3 has 18 residues. CDR1 is MGHRA, CDR2 YSYEKL, per germline. CDR3 coding DNA: TGCGCCAGCAGCCAAGATATGGCGGCCCCGTTCATGAACACTGAAGCTTTCTTT. It translates to CASSQDMAAPFMNTEAFF.

V usage is TRBV19 and J usage is TRBJ2-5; 7 bases are shared with TRBD1. The CDR3 runs 13 residues. After removal of 9 bases from V and 2 bases from J, the junction contained 6 bases not matched to a gene. CDR1 is LNHDA, CDR2 SQIVND, per germline (reference sequence). The CDR3 protein is CARKRQGQETQYF. Here the CDR3 DNA reads TGTGCCAGGAAAAGACAGGGACAAGAGACCCAGTACTTC.

This chain links TRBV14 with TRBJ1-3; D gene uncertain. Germline assignment: CDR1 SGHDN and CDR2 FVKESK. V was trimmed by 2 bases and J by 3 bases, leaving 11 bases between them. The CDR3 length is 15 residues. CDR3 bases: TGTGCCAGCAGCCAATATAGGACCCTTGGAAACACCATATATTTT. As protein: CASSQYRTLGNTIYF. Variable domain in full (rest from reference TRBV14 and TRBJ1-3): EAGVTQFPSHSVIEKGQTVTLRCDPISGHDNLYWYRRVMGKEIKFLLHFVKESKQDESGMPNNRFLAERTGGTYSTLKVQPAELEDSGVYFCASSQYRTLGNTIYFGEGSWLTVV.

The CDR3 spells CASSLSTPVADTQYF. The CDR3 DNA sequence: TGTGCCAGCAGCTTATCGACTCCGGTGGCAGATACGCAGTATTTT. V and J are TRBV7-9 and TRBJ2-3; the D is unclear. Germline CDR1 reads SEHNR; CDR2 reads FQNEAQ (reference sequence). The CDR3 runs 15 residues. V lost 2 bases to trimming and J lost 4 bases, with 13 bases between them.

The chain employs TRBV20-1 and TRBJ1-3; tentative D call: TRBD1 (5 bases). Trimming took off 3 bases at V and 4 bases at J, with 13 bases between the two ends. CDR1 DFQATT and CDR2 SNEGSKA come from the germline V gene (reference sequence). There are 14 residues in the CDR3. The CDR3 reads CSASVTGTGNTIYF. DNA of the CDR3: TGCAGTGCTAGTGTCACAGGAACGGGAAACACCATATATTTT.

V is TRBV29-1 and J is TRBJ2-1, with D possibly being TRBD1 (5 bases). CDR1 and CDR2 (germline): SQVTM, ANQGSEA. The CDR3 runs to 15 residues. V was pared by 5 bases and J by 4 bases, with 18 bases between. The CDR3 reads CSVQRVKTDYNEQFF. CDR3 bases: TGCAGCGTTCAACGGGTAAAGACAGATTACAATGAGCAGTTCTTC.

V and J are TRBV5-4 and TRBJ1-2; D not certain. The CDR3 is 14 residues long. V was pared by 0 bases and J by 1 base, with 7 bases between. Germline V gene sequence: CDR1 SGHNT, CDR2 YYREEE (reference sequence). CDR3 sequence: CASSLEYSNYGYTF. The DNA for the CDR3 is TGTGCCAGCAGCTTGGAATACAGTAACTATGGCTACACCTTC.

The J gene is TRBJ2-1, the V gene TRBV6-1, with TRBD1 as a possible D gene (6 bases). Germline lookup yields CDR1 MNHNS and CDR2 SASEGT. CDR3 size: 17 residues. V was clipped by 6 bases and J by 5 bases, with 23 bases between them. In nucleotides, the CDR3 is TGTGCCAGCAGGCATACTTGGACAGCCCAAAAGAACAATGAGCAGTTCTTC. Translation: CASRHTWTAQKNNEQFF.

The rearrangement joins TRBV24-1 to TRBJ2-3; 9 bases align to TRBD2. The CDR3 extends over 19 amino acids. The germline gives CDR1 KGHDR, CDR2 SFDVKD. The V gene end was trimmed by 5 bases and the J gene end by 5 bases; junction bases not matched to a gene: 19. Here the CDR3 DNA reads TGTGCCACCAGTGCGCCCCGGGTCGAGCGGGGGGAGTTTAAAGATACGCAGTATTTT. Protein sequence: CATSAPRVERGEFKDTQYF.

This chain links TRBV20-1 with TRBJ1-2; TRBD1 matches at 9 bases. This CDR3 contains 12 residues. The V gene's germline CDR1 is DFQATT and CDR2 SNEGSKA (reference sequence). V shed 6 bases, J shed 6 bases, and the junction held 5 bases outside the gene matches. In DNA form, the CDR3 reads TGCAGTGCCCAGAGGACAGGGGATGGCTACACCTTC. Amino acid sequence: CSAQRTGDGYTF.

This chain links TRBV25-1 with TRBJ1-2, with D possibly TRBD1 on 6 matching bases. Per the germline V gene, CDR1 is MGHDK and CDR2 is SYGVNS. The CDR3 is made up of 15 amino acids. The V end lost 2 bases, the J end lost 2 bases, and 12 bases lay between the germline ends. CDR3 sequence: CASSEPLGGNYGYTF. CDR3 in DNA: TGTGCCAGCAGTGAACCTCTCGGGGGCAACTATGGCTACACCTTC.

The chain is built from TRBV20-1 and TRBJ2-1, with TRBD1 as a possible D gene (5 bases). The CDR3 contains 13 residues. Germline values: CDR1 DFQATT, CDR2 SNEGSKA (reference sequence). The V gene lost 1 base and the J gene lost 9 bases, with 13 bases spanning the gap. The CDR3 DNA sequence: TGCAGTGCTAGAGGCCCACAGGTCCCTGAGCAGTTCTTC. Translated, it gives CSARGPQVPEQFF.

This clonotype was found once. The chain carries TRBV7-8 and TRBJ2-5; 8 bases align to TRBD2. V shed 6 bases and J 6 bases; nucleotides not matched to a gene: 3. In germline, CDR1 is SGHVS, CDR2 FQNEAQ. The CDR3 contains 12 residues. The DNA of the CDR3 is TGTGCCAGCAGTCCGGGGGGGCAGACCCAGTACTTC. It specifies CASSPGGQTQYF.

This chain uses TRBV4-1 with TRBJ2-1; 13 bases match TRBD2. With V trimmed by 3 bases and J by 8 bases, 4 bases remained unmatched. The CDR3 has 15 amino acids. Germline CDR1 is MGHRA and CDR2 is YSYEKL. The CDR3 DNA sequence: TGCGCCAGCAGCCAGATGGGGACTAGCGGGGATGAGCAGTTCTTC. Encoded protein: CASSQMGTSGDEQFF.

V gene TRBV11-2 combines with J gene TRBJ2-3, with no clear D. Trimming removed 5 bases at V and 7 bases at J, with 13 bases between. This CDR3 region has 13 residues. The germline V gene has CDR1 SGHAT and CDR2 FQNNGV. DNA for the CDR3: TGTGCCAGCAGCCCTCGACTCGCGAATACGCAGTATTTT. It specifies CASSPRLANTQYF.

J is TRBJ2-7 and V is TRBV9; either TRBD1 or TRBD2 may supply D (5 bases each). Germline CDR1 SGDLS, CDR2 YYNGEE. The CDR3 length is 15 residues. V was clipped by 0 bases and J by 0 bases, with 10 bases between them. The CDR3 bases are TGTGCCAGCAGCGTAGACTGGGGGAGCTCCTACGAGCAGTACTTC. Amino acid sequence: CASSVDWGSSYEQYF.

The V and J genes are TRBV7-2 and TRBJ1-1; possible D gene TRBD1, 6 bases. Trimming removed 5 bases from V and 4 bases from J, with 14 bases in between. The germline gives CDR1 SGHTA, CDR2 FQGNSA. The CDR3 has 14 amino acids. This CDR3 reads CASSEIQGVTEAFF. The CDR3 nucleotides are TGTGCCAGCAGCGAGATACAGGGAGTCACTGAAGCTTTCTTT.

This chain connects TRBV7-2 to TRBJ1-4; D is ambiguous. Looked up from germline, CDR1 is SGHTA and CDR2 is FQGNSA. Trimming left V 3 bases short and J 12 bases short, with 11 bases between. The CDR3 is made up of 12 amino acids. CDR3 coding DNA: TGTGCCAGCAGCTTCGCCGACCGGCAACTGTTTTTT. As protein: CASSFADRQLFF.

The J gene is TRBJ2-1, the V gene TRBV10-3; the match to TRBD1 covers 9 bases. V was pared by 10 bases and J by 9 bases, with 13 bases of the junction left unmatched. CDR1 is ENHRY, CDR2 SYGVKD, per germline. This CDR3 has 14 residues. CDR3 sequence reads: CATARDREPLEQFF. The CDR3 nucleotides read TGTGCCACAGCCCGGGACAGGGAACCCCTTGAGCAGTTCTTC.

V gene TRBV4-1 combines with J gene TRBJ2-1; perhaps D is TRBD1 or TRBD2 (5 bases each). Germline lookup yields CDR1 MGHRA and CDR2 YSYEKL. The CDR3 is made up of 14 amino acids. V was pared by 4 bases and J by 7 bases, with 14 bases between. CDR3 DNA: TGCGCCAGCAGCCTAAGCGGCGACAGTAATGAGCAGTTCTTC. Translated: CASSLSGDSNEQFF.

The chain carries TRBV30 and TRBJ2-1, with D tentatively TRBD2 (5 bases). V was clipped by 3 bases and J by 6 bases, with 15 bases between them. The CDR3 has 14 amino acids. Germline CDR1 reads GTSNPN; CDR2 reads SVGIG (reference sequence). The CDR3 spells CAWRFSFSANEQFF. The CDR3 DNA is TGTGCCTGGAGATTCTCGTTTAGCGCCAATGAGCAGTTCTTC.

The CDR3 spells CASRSTGARYNGYTF. DNA for the CDR3: TGTGCCAGCAGGAGTACAGGTGCGCGCTATAATGGCTACACCTTC. The V gene is TRBV6-5, the J gene TRBJ1-2; possible D gene TRBD1, 5 bases. The CDR3 has 15 residues. In germline, CDR1 is MNHEY, CDR2 SVGAGI. Trimming shortened V by 6 bases and J by 6 bases, and 20 bases separated the two germline ends.

The rearrangement uses TRBV5-6 and TRBJ2-2; D unclear. Germline lookup yields CDR1 SGHDT and CDR2 YYEEEE. CDR3 length equals 15 residues. Trimming took 4 bases from V and 4 from J, leaving 14 bases between them. DNA for the CDR3: TGTGCCAGCAGCGGACCCGTACGGGTCACCGGGGAGCTGTTTTTT. Translating gives CASSGPVRVTGELFF.

This chain connects TRBV20-1 to TRBJ2-1; TRBD2 aligns across 8 bases. Trimming removed 6 bases from V and 7 bases from J; junction bases left unmatched: 8. The CDR3 contains 13 residues. CDR1 is DFQATT and CDR2 is SNEGSKA in the germline V gene (reference sequence). This CDR3 reads CSAAGAGDNEQFF. CDR3 nucleotide sequence: TGCAGTGCAGCGGGGGCAGGGGATAATGAGCAGTTCTTC.

The DNA of the CDR3 is TGCAGTGCTAGAGATTGGACAGGGGATGGCTACACCTTC. Its translation is CSARDWTGDGYTF. The chain couples TRBV20-1 to TRBJ1-2, with 9 bases aligning to TRBD1. CDR3 size: 13 residues. Germline-derived CDR1 and CDR2 are DFQATT and SNEGSKA (reference sequence). Trimming removed 0 bases from V and 6 bases from J; junction bases left unmatched: 2.

The chain carries TRBV7-3 and TRBJ2-3, with 7 nucleotides matching TRBD1. Unmatched junction bases numbered 10, after V lost 7 bases and J lost 6 bases. The CDR3 sequence is 14 residues long. Germline-derived CDR1 and CDR2 are SGHTA and FQGTGA. CDR3 amino acids: CASTTGVSRDTQYF. The CDR3 nucleotides read TGTGCCAGCACCACAGGGGTGTCACGGGATACGCAGTATTTT.

The V call is TRBV9, the J call TRBJ2-5; 12 bases match TRBD2. The V gene's germline CDR1 is SGDLS and CDR2 YYNGEE. The junction had 4 bases not matched to a gene; V was cut back by 1 base and J by 3 bases. The CDR3 sequence is 16 residues long. The CDR3 DNA reads TGTGCCAGCAGCGTATTACTAGCGGGGGGTGAAGAGACCCAGTACTTC. Amino acid sequence: CASSVLLAGGEETQYF.

The genes are TRBV12-3 or TRBV12-4 and TRBJ2-6; D remains ambiguous. V was shortened by 7 bases and J by 4 bases, with 8 bases between the two germline ends. CDR3 length equals 13 residues. The CDR3 DNA follows: TGTGCCAGCACCACAGTAGGGGCCAACGTCCTGACTTTC. It translates to CASTTVGANVLTF.

This sequence joins TRBV6-5 and TRBJ2-5; a weak D match, TRBD1 (5 bases). Germline lookup yields CDR1 MNHEY and CDR2 SVGAGI. V lost 6 bases and J lost 6, with 14 bases in between. The CDR3 has 13 amino acids. The CDR3 region is CASRPTARQTQYF. The CDR3 region has the DNA TGTGCCAGCAGGCCGACAGCTCGTCAGACCCAGTACTTC.